What follows are 7 T cell receptor beta chains derived from one specimen sequenced in a study of beta chain features in type 1 diabetes. Expressed TCRB transcripts were sequenced because the entire RNA isolate underwent reverse transcription. Profiled with immunoSEQ multiplex PCR; TCRdb holds only in-frame clones, not every one. The repertoire holds about 40,000 clones, with around half as singletons. Sequenced input: central memory CD4+ T cells from blood. The origin of the receptors is a woman between 18 and 30 years old in good health.

V is TRBV15 and J is TRBJ2-3; 9 bases agree with TRBD1. This CDR3 contains 15 residues. Germline V gene lookup returns CDR1 LNHNV and CDR2 YYDKDF (reference sequence). The J segment lost 3 bases and the V segment lost 5 bases, leaving 6 bases of the junction unmatched. The CDR3 bases are TGTGCCACCAGCCCGGGACAGGGAAGTACAGATACGCAGTATTTT. Translating it yields CATSPGQGSTDTQYF.

The chain employs TRBV7-3 and TRBJ2-3; a possible D gene is TRBD2 (6 bases). Trimming left V 4 bases short and J 6 bases short, with 17 bases between. Germline CDR1 is SGHTA and CDR2 is FQGTGA. This CDR3 has 15 residues. The CDR3 coding sequence is TGTGCCAGCAGCTCGGCAGGGACTCAACGGGATACGCAGTATTTT. Protein: CASSSAGTQRDTQYF.

Worth noting for this clone: This sample includes further DNA sequences coding for the same CDR3. CDR3 amino acids: CASSQDGGDSSYEQYF. The CDR3 coding sequence is TGTGCCAGCAGCCAAGATGGAGGGGATAGCTCCTACGAGCAGTACTTC. The rearrangement links TRBV4-2 to TRBJ2-7; maybe TRBD2 (6 bases). CDR1 and CDR2 (germline): LGHNA, YNFKEQ. There are 16 residues in the CDR3. With 0 bases removed from V and 0 bases from J, the gap between germline ends came to 12 bases.

The J gene is TRBJ2-7, the V gene TRBV14; 9 bases match TRBD1. The ends lost 3 bases at V and 6 bases at J; junction bases unmatched: 6. CDR3 length: 14 residues. CDR1 SGHDN and CDR2 FVKESK come from the germline V gene. This CDR3 is CASSQGQGIGEQYF. The CDR3 DNA reads TGTGCCAGCAGCCAGGGACAGGGAATCGGCGAGCAGTACTTC.

The chain joins TRBV2 to TRBJ2-3, with 11 positions matching TRBD2. V gave up 7 bases and J gave up 2 bases; unmatched junction bases: 8. Germline V lookup: CDR1 SNHLY, CDR2 FYNNEI. The CDR3 is 16 amino acids. The CDR3 loop reads CASNALAGGITDTQYF. The CDR3 DNA follows: TGTGCCAGCAATGCTTTAGCGGGAGGGATCACAGATACGCAGTATTTT.

J is TRBJ1-2 and V is TRBV30; 8 bases are shared with TRBD1. There are 13 residues in the CDR3. J was trimmed by 3 bases and V by 5 bases; bases with no gene match: 5. The germline gives CDR1 GTSNPN, CDR2 SVGIG (reference sequence). The CDR3 protein is CAWARGRDYGYTF. CDR3 coding DNA: TGTGCCTGGGCCAGGGGGCGCGACTATGGCTACACCTTC.

The CDR3 coding sequence is TGTGCCAGCAGCCGATCTGACAGGGGAAACTTGAACACTGAAGCTTTCTTT. Translation gives CASSRSDRGNLNTEAFF. V and J are TRBV4-2 and TRBJ1-1; TRBD1 aligns across 8 bases. Trimming removed 4 bases from V and 0 bases from J; junction bases left unmatched: 10. Germline V CDR1 and CDR2: LGHNA, YNFKEQ. The CDR3 has 17 residues.